What follows is one T cell receptor beta chain and its context. Time point here: after neoadjuvant nivolumab, at surgical resection. Trimming left V 6 bases short and J 0 bases short, with 3 bases between. This CDR3 comprises 13 residues. Per the germline V gene, CDR1 is MNHEY and CDR2 is SMNVEV (reference sequence). Using immunoSEQ multiplex PCR, the repertoire was profiled, and TCRdb retains in-frame clones only, with some absent. The sample lists about 14,000 clones, about 70% occurring once. The data are from a study of neoadjuvant anti-PD-1 for oral cavity cancer. Material: PBMCs, obtained after nivolumab (anti-PD-1) treatment. The chain employs TRBV27 and TRBJ2-6; D remains unclear. The TCR comes from a person between 35 and 79 years old with oral cavity squamous cell carcinoma. CDR3 coding DNA: TGTGCCAGCAGGAGCTCTGGGGCCAACGTCCTGACTTTC. Residues: CASRSSGANVLTF.